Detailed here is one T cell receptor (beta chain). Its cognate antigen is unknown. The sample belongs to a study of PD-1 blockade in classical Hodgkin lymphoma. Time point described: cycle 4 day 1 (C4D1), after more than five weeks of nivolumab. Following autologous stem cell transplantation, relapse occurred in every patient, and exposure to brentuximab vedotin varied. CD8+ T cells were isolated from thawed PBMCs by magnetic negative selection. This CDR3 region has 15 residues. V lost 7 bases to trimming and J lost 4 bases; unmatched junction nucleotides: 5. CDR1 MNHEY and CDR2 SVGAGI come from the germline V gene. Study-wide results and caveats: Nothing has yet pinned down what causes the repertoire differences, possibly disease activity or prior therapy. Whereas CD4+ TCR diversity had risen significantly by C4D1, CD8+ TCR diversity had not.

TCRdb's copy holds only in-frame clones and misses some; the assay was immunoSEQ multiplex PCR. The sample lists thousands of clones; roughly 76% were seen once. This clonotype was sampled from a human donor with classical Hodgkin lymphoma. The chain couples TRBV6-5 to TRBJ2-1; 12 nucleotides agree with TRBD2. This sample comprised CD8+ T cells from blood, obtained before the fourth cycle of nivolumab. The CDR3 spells CASTPSGGGYNEQFF. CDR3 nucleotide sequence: TGTGCCAGCACCCCTAGCGGGGGGGGGTACAATGAGCAGTTCTTC.